This T cell receptor (beta chain) appears in the sequencing data of a study of T cell responses to AZD1222 COVID-19 vaccine. Study-level findings and limits: The study identified only a handful of AZD1222 recipients as seropositive at baseline. Reportedly, nearly half the spike-specific TCRs target unmutated variant regions. Donors, mostly white British, included more females; clonal diversity was possibly underestimated.

With respect to this clone: Its antigen is not known.

Only in-frame clones appear in the TCRdb table, and some are missing; sequencing was by immunoSEQ multiplex PCR. The sample lists under 150,000 clones; more than 75% were seen once. The V gene lost 5 bases and the J gene lost 6 bases, with 12 bases spanning the gap. Germline loops: CDR1 GTSNPN, CDR2 SVGIG (reference sequence). This CDR3 comprises 12 residues. V gene TRBV30 combines with J gene TRBJ2-3; D may be TRBD2 (5 bases). The receptor comes from an adult who received the AZD1222 COVID-19 vaccine. The specimen was peripheral blood, collected 28 days after the second AZD1222 dose. CDR3 in amino acids: CAWASLLDTQYF. The CDR3 DNA reads as TGTGCCTGGGCTAGCTTGTTGGATACGCAGTATTTT.